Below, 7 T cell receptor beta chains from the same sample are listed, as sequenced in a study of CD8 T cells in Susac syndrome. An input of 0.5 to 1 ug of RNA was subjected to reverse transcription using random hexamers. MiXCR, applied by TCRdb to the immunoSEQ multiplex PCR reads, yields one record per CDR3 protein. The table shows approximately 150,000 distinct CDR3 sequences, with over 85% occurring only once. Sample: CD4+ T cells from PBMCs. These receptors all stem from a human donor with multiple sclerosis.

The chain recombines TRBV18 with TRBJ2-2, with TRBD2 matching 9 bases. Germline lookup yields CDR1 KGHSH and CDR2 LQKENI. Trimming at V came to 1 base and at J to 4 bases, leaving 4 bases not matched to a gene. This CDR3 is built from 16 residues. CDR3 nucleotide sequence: TGTGCCAGCTCACCACTGCTTAGCGGGAGCACCGGGGAGCTGTTTTTT. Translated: CASSPLLSGSTGELFF.

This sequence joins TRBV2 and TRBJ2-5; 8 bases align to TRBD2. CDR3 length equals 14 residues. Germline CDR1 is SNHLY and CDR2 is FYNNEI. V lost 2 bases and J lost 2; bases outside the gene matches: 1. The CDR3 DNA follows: TGTGCCAGCAGTGAACCTAGCGGGCAAGAGACCCAGTACTTC. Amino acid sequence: CASSEPSGQETQYF.

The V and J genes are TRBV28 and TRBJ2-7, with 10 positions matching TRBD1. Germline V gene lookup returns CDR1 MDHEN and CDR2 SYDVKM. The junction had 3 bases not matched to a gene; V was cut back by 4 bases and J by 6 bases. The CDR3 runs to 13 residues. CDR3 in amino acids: CASSSGQGSEQYF. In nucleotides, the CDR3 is TGTGCCAGCAGTTCGGGACAGGGGTCCGAGCAGTACTTC. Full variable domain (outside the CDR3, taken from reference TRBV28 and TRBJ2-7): DVKVTQSSRYLVKRTGEKVFLECVQDMDHENMFWYRQDPGLGLRLIYFSYDVKMKEKGDIPEGYSVSREKKERFSLILESASTNQTSMYLCASSSGQGSEQYFGPGTRLTVT.

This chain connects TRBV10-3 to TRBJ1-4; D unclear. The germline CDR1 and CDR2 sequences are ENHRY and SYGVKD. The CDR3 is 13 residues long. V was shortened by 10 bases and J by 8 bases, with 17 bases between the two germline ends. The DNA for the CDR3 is TGTGCCACCCGAGCGGTAGGCAACGAAAAACTGTTTTTT. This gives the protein CATRAVGNEKLFF.

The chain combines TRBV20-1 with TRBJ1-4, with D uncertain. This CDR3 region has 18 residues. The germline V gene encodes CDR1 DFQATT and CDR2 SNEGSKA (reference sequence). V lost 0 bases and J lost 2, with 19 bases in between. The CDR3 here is CSARDPFAGAATNEKLFF. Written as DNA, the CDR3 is TGCAGTGCTAGAGATCCATTCGCGGGCGCAGCGACTAATGAAAAACTGTTTTTT.

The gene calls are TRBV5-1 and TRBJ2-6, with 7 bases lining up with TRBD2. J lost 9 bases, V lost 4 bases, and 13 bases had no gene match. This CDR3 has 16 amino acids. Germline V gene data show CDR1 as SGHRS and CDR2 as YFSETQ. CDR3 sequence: CASSLAWGTTFNVLTF. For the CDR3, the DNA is TGCGCCAGCAGCCTGGCTTGGGGGACTACTTTCAACGTCCTGACTTTC. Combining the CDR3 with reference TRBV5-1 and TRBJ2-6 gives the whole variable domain KAGVTQTPRYLIKTRGQQVTLSCSPISGHRSVSWYQQTPGQGLQFLFEYFSETQRNKGNFPGRFSGRQFSNSRSEMNVSTLELGDSALYLCASSLAWGTTFNVLTFGAGSRLTVL.

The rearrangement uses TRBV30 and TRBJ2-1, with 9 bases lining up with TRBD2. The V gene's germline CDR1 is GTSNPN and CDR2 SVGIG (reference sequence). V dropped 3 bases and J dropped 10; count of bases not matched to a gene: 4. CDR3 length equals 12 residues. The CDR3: CAWSIAGAEQFF. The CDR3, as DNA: TGTGCCTGGAGCATAGCGGGAGCAGAGCAGTTCTTC.